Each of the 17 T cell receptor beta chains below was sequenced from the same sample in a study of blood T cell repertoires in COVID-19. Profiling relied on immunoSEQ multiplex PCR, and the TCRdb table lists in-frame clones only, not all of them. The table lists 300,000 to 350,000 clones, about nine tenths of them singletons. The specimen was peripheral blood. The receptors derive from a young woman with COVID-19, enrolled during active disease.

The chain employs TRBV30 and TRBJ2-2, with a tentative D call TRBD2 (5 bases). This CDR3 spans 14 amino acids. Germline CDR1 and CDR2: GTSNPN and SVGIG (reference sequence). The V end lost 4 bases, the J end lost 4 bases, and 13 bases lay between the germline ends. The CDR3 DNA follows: TGTGCCTGGACCCTGAGGGCGGGCACCGGGGAGCTGTTTTTT. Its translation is CAWTLRAGTGELFF.

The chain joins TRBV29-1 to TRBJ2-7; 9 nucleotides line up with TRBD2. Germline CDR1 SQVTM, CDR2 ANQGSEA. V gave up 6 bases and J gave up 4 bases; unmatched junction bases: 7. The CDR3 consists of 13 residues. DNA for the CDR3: TGCAGCGTCCTTTCGGCGGGAGGGTACGAGCAGTACTTC. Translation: CSVLSAGGYEQYF.

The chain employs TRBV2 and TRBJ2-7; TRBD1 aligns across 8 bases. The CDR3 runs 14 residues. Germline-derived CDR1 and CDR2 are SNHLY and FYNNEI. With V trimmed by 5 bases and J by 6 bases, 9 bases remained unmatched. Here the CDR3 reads CASSKVRGLGEQYF. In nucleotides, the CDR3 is TGTGCCAGCAGTAAGGTCAGGGGGCTTGGCGAGCAGTACTTC.

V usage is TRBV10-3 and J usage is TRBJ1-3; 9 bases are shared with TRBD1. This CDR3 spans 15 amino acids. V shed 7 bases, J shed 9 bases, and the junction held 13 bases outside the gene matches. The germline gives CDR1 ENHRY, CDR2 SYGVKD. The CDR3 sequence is CAITPGQGGSSTIYF. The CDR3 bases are TGTGCCATCACTCCGGGACAGGGTGGGTCGAGCACCATATATTTT.

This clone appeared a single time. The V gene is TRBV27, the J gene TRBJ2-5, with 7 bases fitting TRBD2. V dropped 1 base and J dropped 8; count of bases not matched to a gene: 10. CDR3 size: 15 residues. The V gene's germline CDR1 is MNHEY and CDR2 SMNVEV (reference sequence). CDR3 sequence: CASSLLAGSRGTQYF. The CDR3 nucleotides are TGTGCCAGCAGTTTATTAGCGGGCTCCCGAGGAACCCAGTACTTC.

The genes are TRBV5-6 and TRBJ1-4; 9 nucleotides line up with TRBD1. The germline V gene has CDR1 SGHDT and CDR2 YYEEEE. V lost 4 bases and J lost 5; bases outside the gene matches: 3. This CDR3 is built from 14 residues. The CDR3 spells CASSPGQGNEKLFF. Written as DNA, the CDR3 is TGTGCCAGCAGCCCGGGACAGGGCAATGAAAAACTGTTTTTT.

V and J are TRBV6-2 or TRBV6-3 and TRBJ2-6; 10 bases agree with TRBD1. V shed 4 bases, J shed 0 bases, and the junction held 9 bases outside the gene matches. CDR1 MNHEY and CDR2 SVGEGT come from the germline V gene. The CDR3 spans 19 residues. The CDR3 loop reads CASSSLRDRGLSGANVLTF. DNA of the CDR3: TGTGCCAGCAGTTCCCTCCGGGACAGGGGCCTCTCTGGGGCCAACGTCCTGACTTTC.

The CDR3 DNA reads TGTGCCAGCAGTTACGCAATAGGACAGGGGAAGACCCAGTACTTC. Its translation is CASSYAIGQGKTQYF. The chain joins TRBV6-5 to TRBJ2-5, with 9 positions matching TRBD1. Losses at the gene ends were 2 bases for V and 6 bases for J; bases not matched to a gene: 7. The CDR3 covers 15 residues. Germline CDR1 reads MNHEY; CDR2 reads SVGAGI.

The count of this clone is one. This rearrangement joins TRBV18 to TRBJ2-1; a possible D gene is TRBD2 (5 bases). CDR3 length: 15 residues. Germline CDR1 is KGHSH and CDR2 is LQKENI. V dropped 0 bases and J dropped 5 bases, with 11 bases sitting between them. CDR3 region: CASSPPGSDHNEQFF. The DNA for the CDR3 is TGTGCCAGCTCACCACCAGGTAGCGACCACAATGAGCAGTTCTTC.

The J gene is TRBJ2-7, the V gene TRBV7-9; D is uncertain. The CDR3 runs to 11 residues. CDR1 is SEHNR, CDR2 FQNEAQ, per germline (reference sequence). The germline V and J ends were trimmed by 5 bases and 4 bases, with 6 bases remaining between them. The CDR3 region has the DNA TGTGCCAGCAGCCCCCATTACGAGCAGTACTTC. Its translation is CASSPHYEQYF. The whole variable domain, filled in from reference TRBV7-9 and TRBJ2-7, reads DTGVSQNPRHKITKRGQNVTFRCDPISEHNRLYWYRQTLGQGPEFLTYFQNEAQLEKSRLLSDRFSAERPKGSFSTLEIQRTEQGDSAMYLCASSPHYEQYFGPGTRLTVT.

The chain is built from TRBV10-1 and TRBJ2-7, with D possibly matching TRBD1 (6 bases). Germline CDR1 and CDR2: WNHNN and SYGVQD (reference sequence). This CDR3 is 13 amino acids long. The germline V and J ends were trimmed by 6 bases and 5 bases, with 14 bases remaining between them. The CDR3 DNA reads TGCGCCAGCAGCCTCGGACAGATAAACGAGCAGTACTTC. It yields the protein CASSLGQINEQYF.

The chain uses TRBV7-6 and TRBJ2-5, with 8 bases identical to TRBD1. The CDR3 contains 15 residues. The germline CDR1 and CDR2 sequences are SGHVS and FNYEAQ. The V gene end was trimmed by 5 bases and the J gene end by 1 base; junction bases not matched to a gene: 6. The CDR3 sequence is CASSARQGSQETQYF. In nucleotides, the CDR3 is TGTGCCAGCAGCGCAAGACAGGGGAGCCAAGAGACCCAGTACTTC.

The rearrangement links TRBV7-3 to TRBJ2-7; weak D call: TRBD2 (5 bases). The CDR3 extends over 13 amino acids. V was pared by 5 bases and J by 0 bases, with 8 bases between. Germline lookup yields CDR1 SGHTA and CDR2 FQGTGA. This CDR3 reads CASSAGLSYEQYF. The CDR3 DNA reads TGTGCCAGCAGCGCGGGCCTCTCCTACGAGCAGTACTTC.

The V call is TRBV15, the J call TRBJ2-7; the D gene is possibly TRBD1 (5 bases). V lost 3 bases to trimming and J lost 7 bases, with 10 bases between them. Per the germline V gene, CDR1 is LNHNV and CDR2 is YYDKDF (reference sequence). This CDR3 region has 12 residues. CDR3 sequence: CATSSLKGEQYF. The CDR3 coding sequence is TGTGCCACCAGCAGCCTAAAGGGGGAGCAGTACTTC.

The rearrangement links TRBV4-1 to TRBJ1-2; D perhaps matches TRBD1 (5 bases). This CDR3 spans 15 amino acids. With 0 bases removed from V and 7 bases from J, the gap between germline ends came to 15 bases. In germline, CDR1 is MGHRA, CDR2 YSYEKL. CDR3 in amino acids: CASSQEGGFGSGYTF. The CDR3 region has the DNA TGCGCCAGCAGCCAAGAGGGGGGGTTCGGTAGTGGCTACACCTTC.

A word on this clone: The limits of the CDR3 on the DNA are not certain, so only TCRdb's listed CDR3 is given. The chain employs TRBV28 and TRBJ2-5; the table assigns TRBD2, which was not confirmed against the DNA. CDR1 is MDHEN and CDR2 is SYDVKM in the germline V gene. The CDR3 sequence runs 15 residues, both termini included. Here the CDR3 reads CASSSSGVAQETQYF.

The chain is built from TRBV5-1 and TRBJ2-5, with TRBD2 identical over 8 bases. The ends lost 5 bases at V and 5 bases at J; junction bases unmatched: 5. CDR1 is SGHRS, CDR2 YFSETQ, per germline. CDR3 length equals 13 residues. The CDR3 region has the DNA TGCGCCAGCAGGCGGGAGGTCGGGGAGACCCAGTACTTC. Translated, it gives CASRREVGETQYF.